This TCR beta chain was observed in a study of spatial heterogeneity in lung cancer. Regarding the study as a whole: For expanded intratumoral alpha and beta TCRs, counts tracked tumor mutation counts.

TCRdb re-derived calls from the 5' RACE reads in MiXCR, one entry per CDR3 protein. Of roughly 3,200 distinct CDR3 sequences in the sample, approximately 5.6% were seen once. This CDR3 is 15 amino acids long. The germline V gene encodes CDR1 SGHRS and CDR2 YFSETQ. V lost 0 bases and J lost 1, with 10 bases in between. This clonotype is classed as medium-sized. Its antigen is currently unknown. Time point noted: sample taken at primary tumor resection. There were 72 donors, all of them untreated patients with early-stage non-small cell lung cancer. In each case, whole RNA from tumor, nontumor lung or frozen PBMC was sequenced unsorted.

The sequence derives from a male donor with early-stage non-small cell lung cancer. The specimen was lung tumor tissue, collected at surgery. The genes are TRBV5-1 and TRBJ1-1; a possible D gene is TRBD1 (5 bases). CDR3 residues: CASSLETARNTEAFF. CDR3 in DNA: TGCGCCAGCAGCTTGGAGACAGCGAGGAACACTGAAGCTTTCTTT.